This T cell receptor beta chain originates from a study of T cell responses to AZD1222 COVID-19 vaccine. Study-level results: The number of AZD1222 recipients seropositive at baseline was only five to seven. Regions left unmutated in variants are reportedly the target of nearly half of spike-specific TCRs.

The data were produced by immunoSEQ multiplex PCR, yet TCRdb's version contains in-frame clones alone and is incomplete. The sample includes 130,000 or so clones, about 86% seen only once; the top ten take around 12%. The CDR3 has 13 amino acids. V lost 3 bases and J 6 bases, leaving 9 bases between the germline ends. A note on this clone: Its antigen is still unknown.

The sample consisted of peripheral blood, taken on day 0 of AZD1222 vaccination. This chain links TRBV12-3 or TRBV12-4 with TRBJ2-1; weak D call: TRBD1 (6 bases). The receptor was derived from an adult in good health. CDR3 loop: CASSFTGTNEQFF. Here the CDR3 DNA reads TGTGCCAGCAGTTTTACAGGGACCAATGAGCAGTTCTTC.